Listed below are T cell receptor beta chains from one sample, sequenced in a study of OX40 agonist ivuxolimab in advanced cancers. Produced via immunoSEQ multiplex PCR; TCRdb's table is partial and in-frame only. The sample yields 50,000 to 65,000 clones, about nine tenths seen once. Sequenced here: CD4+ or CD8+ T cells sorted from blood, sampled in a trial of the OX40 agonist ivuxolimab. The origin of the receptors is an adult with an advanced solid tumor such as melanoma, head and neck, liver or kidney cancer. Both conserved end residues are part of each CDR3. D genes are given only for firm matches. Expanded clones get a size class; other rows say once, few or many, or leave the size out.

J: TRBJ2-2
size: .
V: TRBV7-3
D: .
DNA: TGTGCCAGCAGCCTCATGAACACCGGGGAGCTGTTTTTT
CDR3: CASSLMNTGELFF

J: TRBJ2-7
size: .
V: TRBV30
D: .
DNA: TGTGCCTGGAGTGCGTCCCTCCTGAGGGACGAGCAGTACTTC
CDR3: CAWSASLLRDEQYF

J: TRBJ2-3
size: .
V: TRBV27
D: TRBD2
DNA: TGTGCCAGCAGTTTATACGGACTAGCGGGAGGGAAGGGCACAGATACGCAGTATTTT
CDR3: CASSLYGLAGGKGTDTQYF

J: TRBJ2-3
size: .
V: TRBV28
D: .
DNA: TGTGCCAGCAGTTTACCGACTTATCGGGACGACCGCACAGATACGCAGTATTTT
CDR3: CASSLPTYRDDRTDTQYF

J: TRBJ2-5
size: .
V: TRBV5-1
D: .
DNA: TGCGCCAGCAGCTGGGGGGTGCGGGAACGAGAGACCCAGTACTTC
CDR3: CASSWGVRERETQYF

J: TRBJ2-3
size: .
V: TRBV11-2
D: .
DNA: TGTGCCAGCAGCTTAGTCGAGGGCACAGATACGCAGTATTTT
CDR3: CASSLVEGTDTQYF

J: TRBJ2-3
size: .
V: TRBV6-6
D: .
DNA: TGTGCCAGCAGTTACAAGGGAGATACGCAGTATTTT
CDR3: CASSYKGDTQYF

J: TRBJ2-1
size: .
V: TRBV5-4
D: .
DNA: TGTGCCAGCAGCTTGGGGGCGGGTAACAATGAGCAGTTCTTC
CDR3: CASSLGAGNNEQFF

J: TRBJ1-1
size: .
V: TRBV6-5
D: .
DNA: TGTGCCAGCAGTGGGTCCACCCAAAACACTGAAGCTTTCTTT
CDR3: CASSGSTQNTEAFF

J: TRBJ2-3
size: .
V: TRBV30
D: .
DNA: TGTGCCTGGAGTGTCGGGGGGCTGAGCACAGATACGCAGTATTTT
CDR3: CAWSVGGLSTDTQYF

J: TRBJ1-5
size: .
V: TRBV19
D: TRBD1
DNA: TGTGCCAGTAGTATCCTGGACAGGGGAAAGCAGCCCCAGCATTTT
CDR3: CASSILDRGKQPQHF

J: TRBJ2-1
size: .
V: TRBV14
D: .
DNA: TGTGCCAGCAGCCAAGGTCTAGTTCCCTACAATGAGCAGTTCTTC
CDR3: CASSQGLVPYNEQFF

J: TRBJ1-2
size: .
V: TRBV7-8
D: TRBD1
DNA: TGTGCCAGCAGCTTAGCGCAGGGACAGGGGTCCTATGGCTACACCTTC
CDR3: CASSLAQGQGSYGYTF

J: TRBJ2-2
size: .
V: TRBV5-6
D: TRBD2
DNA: TGTGCCAGCAGCTTGGAGGGGACTAGCCTTACCACCGGGGAGCTGTTTTTT
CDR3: CASSLEGTSLTTGELFF

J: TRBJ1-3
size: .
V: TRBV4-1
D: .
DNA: TGCGCCAGCAGCCACCCGGGCCCAATAGAAGACACCATATATTTT
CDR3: CASSHPGPIEDTIYF

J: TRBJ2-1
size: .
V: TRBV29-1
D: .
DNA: TGCAGCGTTTTCCCTACTAGCTCCTACAATGAGCAGTTCTTC
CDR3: CSVFPTSSYNEQFF

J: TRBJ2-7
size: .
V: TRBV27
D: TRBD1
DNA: TGTGCCAGCAGCGGGACAGGGGTAACCTACGAGCAGTACTTC
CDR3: CASSGTGVTYEQYF

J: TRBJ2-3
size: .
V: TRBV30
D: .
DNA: TGTGCCTGGTCCCCCCTCGAAGATACGCAGTATTTT
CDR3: CAWSPLEDTQYF

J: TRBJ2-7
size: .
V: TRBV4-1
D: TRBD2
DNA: TGCGCCAGCAGCCATACCGGGAGGGAGTACGAGCAGTACTTC
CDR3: CASSHTGREYEQYF

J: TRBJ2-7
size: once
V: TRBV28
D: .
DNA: TGTGCCAGCAGTCTATTTAGGTCCTACGAGCAGTACTTC
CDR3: CASSLFRSYEQYF

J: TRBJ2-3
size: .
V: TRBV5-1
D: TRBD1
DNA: TGCGCCAGCAGCTTGGAACCCGGGACAGGGAGCACAGATACGCAGTATTTT
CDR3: CASSLEPGTGSTDTQYF

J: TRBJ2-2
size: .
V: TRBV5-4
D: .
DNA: TGTGCCAGCAGCTTCGGTTCCGGGGAGCTGTTTTTT
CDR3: CASSFGSGELFF

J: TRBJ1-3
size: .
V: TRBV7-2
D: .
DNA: TGTGCCAGCAGCTTAGCAGGGACTGGAAACACCATATATTTT
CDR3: CASSLAGTGNTIYF

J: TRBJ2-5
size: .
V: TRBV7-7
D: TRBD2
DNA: TGTGCTAGCAGCAGGTCCCTAGCGGCTCAAGAGACCCAGTACTTC
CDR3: CASSRSLAAQETQYF

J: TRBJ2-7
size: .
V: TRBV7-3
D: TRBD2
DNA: TGTGCCAGCAGCTCTGGACTAGCGGGAGTAGTTTACGAGCAGTACTTC
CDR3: CASSSGLAGVVYEQYF

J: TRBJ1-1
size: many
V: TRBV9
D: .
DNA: TGTGCCAGCAGCCCTGAACAGGGCGTGAACACTGAAGCTTTCTTT
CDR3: CASSPEQGVNTEAFF

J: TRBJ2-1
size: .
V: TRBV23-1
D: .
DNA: TGCGCCAGCAGTCAGTCAAATGCAGGGAGTTTACGCAATGAGCAGTTCTTC
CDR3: CASSQSNAGSLRNEQFF

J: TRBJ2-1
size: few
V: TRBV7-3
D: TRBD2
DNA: TGTGCCAGCAGCTCTAGCGGGAGTTGGAATGAGCAGTTCTTC
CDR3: CASSSSGSWNEQFF

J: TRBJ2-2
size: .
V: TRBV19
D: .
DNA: TGTGCCAGTAGTTCCCACACCGGGGAGCTGTTTTTT
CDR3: CASSSHTGELFF

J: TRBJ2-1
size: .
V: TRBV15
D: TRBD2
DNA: TGTGCCACCGCGTCTAGCGGGGCCTCCTACAATGAGCAGTTCTTC
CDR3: CATASSGASYNEQFF

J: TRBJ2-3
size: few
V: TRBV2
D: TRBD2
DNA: TGTGCCAGCAGCCCTACTAGCGGGAGAATGGATACGCAGTATTTT
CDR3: CASSPTSGRMDTQYF

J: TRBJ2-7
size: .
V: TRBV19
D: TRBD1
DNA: TGTGCCAGTAGTATAGGGACAGGATTTTCTGTCACCTACGAGCAGTACTTC
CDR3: CASSIGTGFSVTYEQYF

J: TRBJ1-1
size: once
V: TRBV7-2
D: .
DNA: TGTGCCAGCAGCTCTCTCGGGGGCAGGTATACTGCTGAAGCTTTCTTT
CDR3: CASSSLGGRYTAEAFF

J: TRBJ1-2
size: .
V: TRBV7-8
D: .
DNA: TGTGCCAGCAGCCTCGGGACGGGCAGAAATGGCTACACCTTC
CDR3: CASSLGTGRNGYTF

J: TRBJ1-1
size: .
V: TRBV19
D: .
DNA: TGTGCCAGTAGTATGACGGGGAACACTGAAGCTTTCTTT
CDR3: CASSMTGNTEAFF

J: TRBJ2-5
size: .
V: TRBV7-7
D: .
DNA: TGTGCTAGCAGCCCTGGCGCAGGGGCGCACGAGACCCAGTACTTC
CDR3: CASSPGAGAHETQYF

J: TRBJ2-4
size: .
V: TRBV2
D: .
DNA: TGTGCCAGCAGTGCCCTGGAAAACATTCAGTACTTC
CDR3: CASSALENIQYF

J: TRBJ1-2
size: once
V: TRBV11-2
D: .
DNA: TGTGCCAGCAGCTTTATAGGGCTTCTGGGCTACACCTTC
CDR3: CASSFIGLLGYTF

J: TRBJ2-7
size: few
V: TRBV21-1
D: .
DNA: TGTGCCAGCCCCCACTCTGACGAGCAGTACTTC
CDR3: CASPHSDEQYF

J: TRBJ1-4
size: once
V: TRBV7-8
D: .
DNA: TGTGCCAGCAGCTTAGTTCTGGCAGGTGATAGGGAAAAACTGTTTTTT
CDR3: CASSLVLAGDREKLFF

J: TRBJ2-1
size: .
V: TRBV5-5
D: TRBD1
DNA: TGTGCCAGCAGCTCGGACAGGGCGGTCAATGAGCAGTTCTTC
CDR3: CASSSDRAVNEQFF